The 5 T cell receptor beta chains in this list originate from one sample, sequenced in a study of blood T cell repertoires in COVID-19. Libraries were prepared by immunoSEQ multiplex PCR; TCRdb keeps only in-frame clonotypes and omits some of them. The sample has under 300,000 clones, 88% seen once. Sequenced material: PBMCs or T cells enriched from blood (not recorded which). Source of these receptors: a woman in her 50s who had recovered from COVID-19.

The chain recombines TRBV27 with TRBJ1-2; TRBD1 might be the D (5 bases). Germline V gives CDR1 MNHEY, CDR2 SMNVEV (reference sequence). CDR3 length: 12 amino acids. V shed 4 bases and J shed 8 bases, with 11 bases lying between them. CDR3 residues: CASSSLGGGYTF. CDR3 nucleotides: TGTGCCAGCAGTTCTCTCGGGGGGGGCTACACCTTC.

This clone was counted a single time. The rearrangement joins TRBV2 to TRBJ1-2; 9 bases match TRBD1. V gave up 3 bases and J gave up 2 bases; unmatched junction bases: 4. CDR1 is SNHLY, CDR2 FYNNEI, per germline. The CDR3 consists of 15 residues. CDR3 nucleotides: TGTGCCAGCAGTGAGGACAGGGGTTCAAACTATGGCTACACCTTC. As protein: CASSEDRGSNYGYTF.

The CDR3, as DNA: TGCGCCAGCAGCCATCTTCTTTCGGGGGGTGGTAGGTACGAGCAGTACTTC. The encoded protein is CASSHLLSGGGRYEQYF. This sequence joins TRBV4-3 and TRBJ2-7; the match to TRBD2 covers 7 bases. The CDR3 consists of 17 residues. The V gene's germline CDR1 is LGHNA and CDR2 YSLEER. After removal of 3 bases from V and 4 bases from J, the junction contained 15 bases not matched to a gene.

The rearrangement joins TRBV6-5 to TRBJ2-1; D is undetermined. With 7 bases removed from V and 3 bases from J, the gap between germline ends came to 4 bases. This CDR3 is built from 11 residues. Germline CDR1 is MNHEY and CDR2 is SVGAGI. The CDR3 sequence: CASKYYNEQFF. CDR3 DNA sequence: TGTGCCAGCAAATACTACAATGAGCAGTTCTTC.

V usage is TRBV5-5 and J usage is TRBJ1-2, with 8 positions matching TRBD1. This CDR3 is built from 15 residues. V lost 4 bases to trimming and J lost 4 bases; unmatched junction nucleotides: 9. Germline V CDR1 and CDR2: SGHKS, YYEKEE (reference sequence). CDR3 DNA: TGTGCCAGCAGCCTGCGTCAGGGGGCGGGCTATGGCTACACCTTC. Translating it yields CASSLRQGAGYGYTF.